The T cell receptor (beta chain) under discussion was sequenced for a study of Ad26.COV2.S vaccination and SARS-CoV-2 variants. In the study overall: Administration of Ad26.COV2.S was intramuscular, either once or twice 56 days apart.

Whole-study findings and limits: Across vaccine and placebo recipients, the breadth of non-spike TCRs was similar. The breadth of spike-specific CD8+ and CD4+ T cell responses after vaccination was reportedly substantial.

With regard to this clone: Its antigen is not identified.

Stated treatment: 19 received Ad26.COV2.S at low or high dose, single or two shots; several received placebo; per-sample allocation not given. Day 63 after the first injection of vaccine or placebo was the sampling time. Generated by immunoSEQ multiplex PCR, the TCRdb table keeps only in-frame clones and is missing some. The table has fewer than 400,000 clones, just over 85% seen once. CDR1 and CDR2 (germline): MNHEY, SVGAGI. The CDR3 sequence is 14 residues long. Trimming stripped 2 bases from V and 3 bases from J, with 11 bases between. Sequencing was performed on peripheral blood, taken in a trial of Ad26.COV2.S vaccine versus placebo. The V call is TRBV6-5, the J call TRBJ2-7; D is tentatively TRBD1 or TRBD2 (5 bases each). This TCR was recovered from a person between 18 and 60 years old who received the Ad26.COV2.S COVID-19 vaccine or a placebo. The CDR3 sequence is CASSYGRGVYEQYF. The CDR3 DNA follows: TGTGCCAGCAGTTACGGTAGAGGGGTCTACGAGCAGTACTTC.